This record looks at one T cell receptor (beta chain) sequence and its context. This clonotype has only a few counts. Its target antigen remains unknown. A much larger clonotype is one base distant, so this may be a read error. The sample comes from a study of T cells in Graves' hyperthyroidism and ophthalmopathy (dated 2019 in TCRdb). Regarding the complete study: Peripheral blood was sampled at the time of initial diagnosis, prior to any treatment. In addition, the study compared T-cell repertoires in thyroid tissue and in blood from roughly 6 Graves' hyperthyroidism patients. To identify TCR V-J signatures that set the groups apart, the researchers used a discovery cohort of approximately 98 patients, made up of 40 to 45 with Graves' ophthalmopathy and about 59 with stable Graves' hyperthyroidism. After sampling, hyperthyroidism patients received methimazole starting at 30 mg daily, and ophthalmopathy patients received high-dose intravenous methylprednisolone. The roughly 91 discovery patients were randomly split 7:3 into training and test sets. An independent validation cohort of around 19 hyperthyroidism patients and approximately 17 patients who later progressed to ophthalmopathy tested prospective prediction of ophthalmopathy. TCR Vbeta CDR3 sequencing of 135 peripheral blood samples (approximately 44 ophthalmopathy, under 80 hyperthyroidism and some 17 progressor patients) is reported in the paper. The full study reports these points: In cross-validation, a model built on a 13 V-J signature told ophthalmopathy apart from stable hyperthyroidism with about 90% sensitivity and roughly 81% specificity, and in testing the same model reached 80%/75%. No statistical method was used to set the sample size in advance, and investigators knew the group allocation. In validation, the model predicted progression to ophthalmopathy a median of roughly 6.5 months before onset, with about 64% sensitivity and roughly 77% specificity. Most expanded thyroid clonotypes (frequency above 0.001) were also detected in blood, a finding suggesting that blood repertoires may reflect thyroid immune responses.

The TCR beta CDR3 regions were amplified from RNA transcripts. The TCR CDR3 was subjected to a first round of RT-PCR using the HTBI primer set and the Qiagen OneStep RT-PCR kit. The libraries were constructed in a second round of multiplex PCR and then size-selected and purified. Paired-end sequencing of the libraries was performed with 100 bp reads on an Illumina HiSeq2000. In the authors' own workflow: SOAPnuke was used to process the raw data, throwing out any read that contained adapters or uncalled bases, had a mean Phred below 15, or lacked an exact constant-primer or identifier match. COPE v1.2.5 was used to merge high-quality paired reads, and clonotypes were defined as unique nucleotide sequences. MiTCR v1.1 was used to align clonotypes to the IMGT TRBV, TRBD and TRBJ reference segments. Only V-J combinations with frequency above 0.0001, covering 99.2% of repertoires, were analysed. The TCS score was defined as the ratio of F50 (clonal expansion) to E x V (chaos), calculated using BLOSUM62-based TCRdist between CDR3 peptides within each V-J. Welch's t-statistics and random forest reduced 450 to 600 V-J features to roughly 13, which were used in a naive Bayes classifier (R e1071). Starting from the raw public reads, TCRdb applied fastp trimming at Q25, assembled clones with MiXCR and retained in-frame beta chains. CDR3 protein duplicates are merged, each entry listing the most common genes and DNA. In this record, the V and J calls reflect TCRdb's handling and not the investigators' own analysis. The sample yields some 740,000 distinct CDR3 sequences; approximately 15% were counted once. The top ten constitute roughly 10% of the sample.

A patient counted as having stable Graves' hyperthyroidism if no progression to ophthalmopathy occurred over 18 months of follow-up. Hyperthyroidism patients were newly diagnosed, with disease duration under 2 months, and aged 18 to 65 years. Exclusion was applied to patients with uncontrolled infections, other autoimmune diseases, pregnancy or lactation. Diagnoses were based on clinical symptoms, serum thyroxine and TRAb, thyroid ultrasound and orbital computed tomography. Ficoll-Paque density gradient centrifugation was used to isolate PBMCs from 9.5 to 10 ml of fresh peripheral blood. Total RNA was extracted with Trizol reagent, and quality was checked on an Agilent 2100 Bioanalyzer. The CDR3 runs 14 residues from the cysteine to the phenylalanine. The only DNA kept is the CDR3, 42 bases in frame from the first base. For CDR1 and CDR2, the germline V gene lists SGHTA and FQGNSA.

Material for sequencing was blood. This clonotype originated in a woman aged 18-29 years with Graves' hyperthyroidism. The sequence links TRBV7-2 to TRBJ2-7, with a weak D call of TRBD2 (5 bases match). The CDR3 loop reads CASGLAIARHEQYF. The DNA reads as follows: TGTGCCAGCGGCTTAGCGATAGCTCGGCACGAGCAGTACTTC. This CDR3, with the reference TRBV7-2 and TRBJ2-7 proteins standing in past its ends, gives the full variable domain GAGVSQSPSNKVTEKGKDVELRCDPISGHTALYWYRQSLGQGLEFLIYFQGNSAPDKSGLPSDRFSAERTGGSVSTLTIQRTQQEDSAVYLCASGLAIARHEQYFGPGTRLTVT.